Following are 5 T cell receptor beta chains from one sample sequenced in a study of T cell repertoires in cytomegalovirus infection. TCRdb fed the reads into MiXCR, producing one record per CDR3 protein. The repertoire holds around 120,000 distinct CDR3 sequences, with 20% to 30% as singletons. These receptors have no identified antigens. The material sequenced was PBMCs, sequenced either directly or after in vitro stimulation (not recorded which). These receptors were taken from a human donor in good health (CMV status not recorded). Some clones in this sample may be carry-over from other donors' samples.

The table lists this clonotype with many counts. This chain joins TRBV7-2 and TRBJ1-6; TRBD1 is a possible D gene (6 bases). The CDR3 covers 16 residues. V lost 0 bases to trimming and J lost 5 bases, with 11 bases between them. Germline CDR1 is SGHTA and CDR2 is FQGNSA. The CDR3 region has the DNA TGTGCCAGCAGCTTAGCCGGGACAAAGAATAATTCACCCCTCCACTTT. Translated, it gives CASSLAGTKNNSPLHF. The full variable domain, rest sourced from reference TRBV7-2 and TRBJ1-6, is GAGVSQSPSNKVTEKGKDVELRCDPISGHTALYWYRQSLGQGLEFLIYFQGNSAPDKSGLPSDRFSAERTGGSVSTLTIQRTQQEDSAVYLCASSLAGTKNNSPLHFGNGTRLTVT.

This clonotype was detected many times. The J gene is TRBJ2-1, the V gene TRBV11-2; no definite D call. Germline assignment: CDR1 SGHAT and CDR2 FQNNGV. The V and J ends lost 5 bases and 4 bases respectively, with 18 bases between them. CDR3 length: 16 amino acids. CDR3 nucleotide sequence: TGTGCCAGCAGCCCTACAATTTTTACAGCTTACAATGAGCAGTTCTTC. This codes for CASSPTIFTAYNEQFF.

The V gene is TRBV18, the J gene TRBJ1-2, with a possible D match to TRBD1 (6 bases). The CDR3 runs to 13 residues. The germline V gene has CDR1 KGHSH and CDR2 LQKENI. The V end lost 3 bases, the J end lost 5 bases, and 10 bases lay between the germline ends. The CDR3 nucleotides are TGTGCCAGCTCACCCTCGACAGGATATGGCTACACCTTC. Its protein product is CASSPSTGYGYTF.

The sample holds many counts of this clonotype. The chain uses TRBV7-2 and TRBJ2-3, with D possibly matching TRBD2 (5 bases). CDR3 length equals 15 residues. Trimming stripped 1 base from V and 1 base from J, with 9 bases between. CDR1 is SGHTA, CDR2 FQGNSA, per germline. This CDR3 reads CASSLDSGRTDTQYF. In DNA, the CDR3 is TGTGCCAGCAGCTTAGACAGCGGACGCACAGATACGCAGTATTTT.

This clonotype has a handful of counts. The rearrangement uses TRBV5-4 and TRBJ1-2; D remains ambiguous. V dropped 0 bases and J dropped 0 bases, with 9 bases sitting between them. The CDR3 is 15 residues long. Germline CDR1 and CDR2: SGHNT and YYREEE (reference sequence). This chain's CDR3 is CASSLDGISNYGYTF. In nucleotides, the CDR3 is TGTGCCAGCAGCTTGGACGGTATATCTAACTATGGCTACACCTTC.